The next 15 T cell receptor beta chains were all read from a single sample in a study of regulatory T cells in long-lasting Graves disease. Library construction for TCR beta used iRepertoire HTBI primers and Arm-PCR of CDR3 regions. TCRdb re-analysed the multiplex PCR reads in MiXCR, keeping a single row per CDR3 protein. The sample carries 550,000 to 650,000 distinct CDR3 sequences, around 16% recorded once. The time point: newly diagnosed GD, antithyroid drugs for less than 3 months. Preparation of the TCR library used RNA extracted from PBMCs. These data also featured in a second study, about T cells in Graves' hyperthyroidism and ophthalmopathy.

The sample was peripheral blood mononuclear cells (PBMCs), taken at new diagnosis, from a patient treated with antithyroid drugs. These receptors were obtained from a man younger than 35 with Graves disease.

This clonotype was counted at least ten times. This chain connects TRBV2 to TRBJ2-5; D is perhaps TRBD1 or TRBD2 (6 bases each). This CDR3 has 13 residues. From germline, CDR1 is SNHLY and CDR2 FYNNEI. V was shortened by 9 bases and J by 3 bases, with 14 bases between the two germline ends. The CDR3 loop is CARGGRIEETQYF. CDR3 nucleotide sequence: TGTGCCAGAGGGGGGCGGATTGAAGAGACCCAGTACTTC.

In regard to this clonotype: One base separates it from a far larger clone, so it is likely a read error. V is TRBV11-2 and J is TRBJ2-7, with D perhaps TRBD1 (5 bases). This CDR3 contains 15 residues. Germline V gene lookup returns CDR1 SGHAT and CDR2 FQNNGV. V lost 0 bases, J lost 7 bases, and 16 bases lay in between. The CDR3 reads CASSLEFVWGNEQYF. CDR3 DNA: TGTGCCAGCAGCTTAGAGTTTGTTTGGGGCAATGAGCAGTACTTC.

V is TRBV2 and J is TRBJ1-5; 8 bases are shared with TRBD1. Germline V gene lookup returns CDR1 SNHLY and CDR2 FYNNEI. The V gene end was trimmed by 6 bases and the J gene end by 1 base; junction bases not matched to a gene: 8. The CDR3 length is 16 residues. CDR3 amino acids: CASSPLGQGSNQPQHF. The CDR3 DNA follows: TGTGCCAGCAGCCCGCTAGGACAGGGAAGCAATCAGCCCCAGCATTTT.

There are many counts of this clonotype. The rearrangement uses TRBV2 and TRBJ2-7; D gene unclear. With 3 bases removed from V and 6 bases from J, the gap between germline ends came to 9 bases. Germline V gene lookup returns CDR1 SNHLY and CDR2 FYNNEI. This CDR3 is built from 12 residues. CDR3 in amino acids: CASSEGLGEQYF. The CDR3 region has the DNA TGTGCCAGCAGTGAGGGGTTGGGCGAGCAGTACTTC.

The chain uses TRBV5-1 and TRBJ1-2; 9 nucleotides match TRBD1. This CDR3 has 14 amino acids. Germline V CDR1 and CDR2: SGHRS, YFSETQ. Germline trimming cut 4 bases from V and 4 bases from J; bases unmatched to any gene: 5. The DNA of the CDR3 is TGCGCCAGCAGCCCGGACAGGGGTGTCTATGGCTACACCTTC. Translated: CASSPDRGVYGYTF. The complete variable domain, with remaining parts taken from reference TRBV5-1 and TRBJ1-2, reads KAGVTQTPRYLIKTRGQQVTLSCSPISGHRSVSWYQQTPGQGLQFLFEYFSETQRNKGNFPGRFSGRQFSNSRSEMNVSTLELGDSALYLCASSPDRGVYGYTFGSGTRLTVV.

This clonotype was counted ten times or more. DNA of the CDR3: TGTGCCAGCAGCCCTAGCTATCTAGCGGGGGAATACAATGAGCAGTTCTTC. This encodes CASSPSYLAGEYNEQFF. The chain carries TRBV7-9 and TRBJ2-1, with 10 bases aligning to TRBD2. Looked up from germline, CDR1 is SEHNR and CDR2 is FQNEAQ (reference sequence). There are 17 residues in the CDR3. The junction had 11 bases not matched to a gene; V was cut back by 5 bases and J by 4 bases.

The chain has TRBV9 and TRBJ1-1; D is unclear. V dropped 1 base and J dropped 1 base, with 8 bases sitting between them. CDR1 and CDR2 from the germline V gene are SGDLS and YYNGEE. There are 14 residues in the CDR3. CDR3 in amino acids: CASSVTSGNTEAFF. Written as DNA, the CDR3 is TGTGCCAGCAGCGTAACTTCAGGGAACACTGAAGCTTTCTTT.

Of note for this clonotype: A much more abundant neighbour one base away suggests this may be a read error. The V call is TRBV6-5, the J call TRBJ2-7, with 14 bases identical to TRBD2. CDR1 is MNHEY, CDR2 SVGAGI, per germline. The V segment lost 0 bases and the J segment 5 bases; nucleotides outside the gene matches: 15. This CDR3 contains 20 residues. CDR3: CASSYSMGLGGTSGSDEQYF. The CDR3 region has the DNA TGTGCCAGCAGTTACTCGATGGGCCTGGGCGGGACTAGCGGGAGCGACGAGCAGTACTTC.

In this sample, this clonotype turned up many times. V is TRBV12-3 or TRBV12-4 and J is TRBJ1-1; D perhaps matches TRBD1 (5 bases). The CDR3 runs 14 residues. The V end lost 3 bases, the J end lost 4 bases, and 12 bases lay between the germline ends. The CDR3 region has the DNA TGTGCCAGCAGTTTTATAGATCAGGGCACTGAAGCTTTCTTT. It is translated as CASSFIDQGTEAFF.

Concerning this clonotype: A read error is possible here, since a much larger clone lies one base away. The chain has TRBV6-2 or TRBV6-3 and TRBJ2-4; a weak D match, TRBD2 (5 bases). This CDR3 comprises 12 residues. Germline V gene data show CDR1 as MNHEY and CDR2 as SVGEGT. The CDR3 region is CASSAEVNEQLF. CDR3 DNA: TGTGCCAGCAGTGCGGAGGTTAATGAGCAGCTCTTC.

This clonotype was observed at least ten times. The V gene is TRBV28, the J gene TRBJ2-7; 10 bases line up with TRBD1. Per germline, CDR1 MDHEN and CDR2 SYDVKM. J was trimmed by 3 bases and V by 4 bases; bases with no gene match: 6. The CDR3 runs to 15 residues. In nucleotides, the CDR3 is TGTGCCAGCAGTTCGTCCGGACAGGGGGTCTACGAGCAGTACTTC. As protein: CASSSSGQGVYEQYF. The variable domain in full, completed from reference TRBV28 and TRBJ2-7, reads DVKVTQSSRYLVKRTGEKVFLECVQDMDHENMFWYRQDPGLGLRLIYFSYDVKMKEKGDIPEGYSVSREKKERFSLILESASTNQTSMYLCASSSSGQGVYEQYFGPGTRLTVT.

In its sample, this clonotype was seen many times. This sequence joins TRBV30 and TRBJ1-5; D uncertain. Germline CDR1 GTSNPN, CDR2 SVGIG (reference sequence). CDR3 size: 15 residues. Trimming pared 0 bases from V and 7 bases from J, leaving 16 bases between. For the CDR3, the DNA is TGTGCCTGGAGTGTACAAGGGAGGGTATGGCAGCCCCAGCATTTT. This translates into CAWSVQGRVWQPQHF.

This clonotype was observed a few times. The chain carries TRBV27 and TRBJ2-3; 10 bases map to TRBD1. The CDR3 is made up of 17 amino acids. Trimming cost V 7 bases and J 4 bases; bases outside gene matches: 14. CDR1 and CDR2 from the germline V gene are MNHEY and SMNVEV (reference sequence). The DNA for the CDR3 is TGTGCCAGCACCCTTAGTTACGGGACAGGGGATTCAGATACGCAGTATTTT. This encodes CASTLSYGTGDSDTQYF.

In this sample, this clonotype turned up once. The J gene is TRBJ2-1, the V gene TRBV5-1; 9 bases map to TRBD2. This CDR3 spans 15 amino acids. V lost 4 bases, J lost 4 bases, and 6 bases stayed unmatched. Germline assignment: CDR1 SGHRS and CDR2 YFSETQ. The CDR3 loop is CASSGTSQRYNEQFF. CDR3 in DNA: TGCGCCAGCAGCGGGACTAGCCAGCGGTACAATGAGCAGTTCTTC.

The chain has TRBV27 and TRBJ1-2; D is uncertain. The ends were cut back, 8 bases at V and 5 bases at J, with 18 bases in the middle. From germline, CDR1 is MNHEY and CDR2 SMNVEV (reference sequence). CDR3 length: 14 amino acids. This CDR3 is CASSDRTSLYGYTF. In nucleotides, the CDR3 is TGTGCCAGCTCGGACCGGACGTCTCTATATGGCTACACCTTC.